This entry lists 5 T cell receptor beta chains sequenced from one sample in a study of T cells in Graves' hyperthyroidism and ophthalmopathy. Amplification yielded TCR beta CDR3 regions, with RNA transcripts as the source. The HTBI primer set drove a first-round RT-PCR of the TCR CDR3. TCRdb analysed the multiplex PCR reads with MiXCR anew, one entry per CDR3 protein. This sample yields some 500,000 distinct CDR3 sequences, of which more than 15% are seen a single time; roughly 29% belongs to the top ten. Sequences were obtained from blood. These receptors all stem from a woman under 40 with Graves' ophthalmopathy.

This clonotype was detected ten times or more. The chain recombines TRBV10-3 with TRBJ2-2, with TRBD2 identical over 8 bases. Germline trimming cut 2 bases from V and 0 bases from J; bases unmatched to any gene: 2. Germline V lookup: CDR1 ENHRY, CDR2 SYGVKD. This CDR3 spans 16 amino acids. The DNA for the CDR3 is TGTGCCATCAGTGAGCCGGGACTAGCGAACACCGGGGAGCTGTTTTTT. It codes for CAISEPGLANTGELFF.

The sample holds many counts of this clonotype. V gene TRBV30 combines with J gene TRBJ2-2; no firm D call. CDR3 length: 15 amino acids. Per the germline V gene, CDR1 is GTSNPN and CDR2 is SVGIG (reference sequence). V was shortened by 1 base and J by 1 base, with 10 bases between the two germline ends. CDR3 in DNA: TGTGCCTGGAGTGGCCGCAGGCGGAACACCGGGGAGCTGTTTTTT. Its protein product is CAWSGRRRNTGELFF. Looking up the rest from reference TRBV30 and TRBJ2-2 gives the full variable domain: SQTIHQWPATLVQPVGSPLSLECTVEGTSNPNLYWYRQAAGRGLQLLFYSVGIGQISSEVPQNLSASRPQDRQFILSSKKLLLSDSGFYLCAWSGRRRNTGELFFGEGSRLTVL.

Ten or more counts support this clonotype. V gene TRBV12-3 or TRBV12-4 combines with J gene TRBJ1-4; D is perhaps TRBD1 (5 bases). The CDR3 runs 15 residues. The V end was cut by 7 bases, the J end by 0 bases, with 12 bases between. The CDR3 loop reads CASIPWGATNEKLFF. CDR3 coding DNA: TGTGCCAGCATACCCTGGGGGGCAACTAATGAAAAACTGTTTTTT.

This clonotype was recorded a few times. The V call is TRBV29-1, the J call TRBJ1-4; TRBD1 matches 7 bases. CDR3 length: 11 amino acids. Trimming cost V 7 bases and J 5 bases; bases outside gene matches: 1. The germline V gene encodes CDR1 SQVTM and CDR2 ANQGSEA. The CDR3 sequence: CSGQGNEKLFF. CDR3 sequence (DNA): TGCAGCGGACAGGGAAATGAAAAACTGTTTTTT.

The CDR3 protein is CSVKGRTNYEQYF. The CDR3 region has the DNA TGCAGTGTTAAGGGCAGGACGAACTACGAGCAGTACTTC. The chain couples TRBV20-1 to TRBJ2-7, with no clear D. V was trimmed by 7 bases and J by 3 bases, leaving 16 bases between them. Germline CDR1 DFQATT, CDR2 SNEGSKA (reference sequence). The CDR3 runs to 13 residues.